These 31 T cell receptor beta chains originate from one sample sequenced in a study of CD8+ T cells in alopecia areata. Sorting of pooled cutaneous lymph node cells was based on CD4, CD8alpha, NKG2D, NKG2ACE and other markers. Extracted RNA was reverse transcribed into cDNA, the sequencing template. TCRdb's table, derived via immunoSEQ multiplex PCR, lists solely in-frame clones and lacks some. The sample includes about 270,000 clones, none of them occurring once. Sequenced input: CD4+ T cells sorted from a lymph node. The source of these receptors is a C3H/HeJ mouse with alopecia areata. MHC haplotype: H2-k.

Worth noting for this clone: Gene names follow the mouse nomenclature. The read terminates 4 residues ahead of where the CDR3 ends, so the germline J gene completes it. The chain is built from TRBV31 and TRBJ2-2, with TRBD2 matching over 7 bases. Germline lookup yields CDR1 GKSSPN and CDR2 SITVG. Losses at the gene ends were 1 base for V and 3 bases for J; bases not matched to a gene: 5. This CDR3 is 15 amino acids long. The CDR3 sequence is CAWSRLGPDTGQLYF. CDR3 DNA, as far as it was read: TGTGCCTGGAGTCGACTGGGCCCGGACACCGGG.

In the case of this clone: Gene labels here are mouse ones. The CDR3 is CAWSLPGTDYTF. The part of the CDR3 DNA that was read is TGTGCCTGGAGTCTACCAGGAACC. The chain is built from TRBV31 and TRBJ1-2; D is unclear. The read halts 4 residues ahead of the CDR3 end, with the missing end drawn from the germline J gene. Germline-derived CDR1 and CDR2 are GKSSPN and SITVG. This CDR3 is 12 amino acids long.

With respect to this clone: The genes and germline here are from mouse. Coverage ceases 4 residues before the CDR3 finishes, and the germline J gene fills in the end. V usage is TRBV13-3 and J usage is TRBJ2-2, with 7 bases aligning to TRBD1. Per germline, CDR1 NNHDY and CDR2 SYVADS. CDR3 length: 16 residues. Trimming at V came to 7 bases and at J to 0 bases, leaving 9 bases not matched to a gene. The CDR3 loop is CASGIDRDTNTGQLYF. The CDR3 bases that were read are TGTGCCAGCGGCATAGACAGGGACACAAACACCGGG.

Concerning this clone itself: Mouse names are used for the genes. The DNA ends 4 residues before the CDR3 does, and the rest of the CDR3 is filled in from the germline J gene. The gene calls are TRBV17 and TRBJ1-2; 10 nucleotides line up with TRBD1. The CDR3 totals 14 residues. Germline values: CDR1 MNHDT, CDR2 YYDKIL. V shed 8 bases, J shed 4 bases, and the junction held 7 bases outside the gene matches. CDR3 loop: CASPRGQGISDYTF. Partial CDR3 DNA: TGTGCTAGCCCGAGGGGACAGGGGATCTCC.

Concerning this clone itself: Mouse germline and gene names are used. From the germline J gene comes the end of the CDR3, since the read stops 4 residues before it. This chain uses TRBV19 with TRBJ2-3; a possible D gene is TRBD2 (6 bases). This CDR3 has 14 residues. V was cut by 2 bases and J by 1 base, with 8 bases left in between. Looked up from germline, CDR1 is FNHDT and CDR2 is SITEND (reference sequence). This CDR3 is CASSMYWGAETLYF. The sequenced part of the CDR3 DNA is TGTGCCAGCAGTATGTACTGGGGTGCAGAA.

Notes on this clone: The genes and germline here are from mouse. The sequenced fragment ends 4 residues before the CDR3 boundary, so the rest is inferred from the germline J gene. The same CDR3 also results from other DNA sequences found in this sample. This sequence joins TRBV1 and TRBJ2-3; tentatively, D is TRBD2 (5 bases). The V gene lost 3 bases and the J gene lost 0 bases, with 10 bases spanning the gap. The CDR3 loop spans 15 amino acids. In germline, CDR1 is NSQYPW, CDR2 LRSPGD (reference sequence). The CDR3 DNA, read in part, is TGCACCTGCAGTGCCCGGACTACTAGTGCAGAA. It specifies CTCSARTTSAE. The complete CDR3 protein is CTCSARTTSAETLYF.

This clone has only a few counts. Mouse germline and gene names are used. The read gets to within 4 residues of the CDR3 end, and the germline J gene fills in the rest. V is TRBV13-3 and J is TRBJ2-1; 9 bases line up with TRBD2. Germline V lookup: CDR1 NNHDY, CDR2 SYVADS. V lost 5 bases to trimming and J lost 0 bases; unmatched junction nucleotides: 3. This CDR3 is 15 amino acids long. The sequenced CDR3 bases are TGTGCCAGCAGCCGACTGGGGGTTAACTATGCT. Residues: CASSRLGVNYA. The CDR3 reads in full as CASSRLGVNYAEQFF.

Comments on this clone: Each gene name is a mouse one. Incomplete CDR3 DNA: TGTGCCAGCAGTCTCAGACAGGGGGGATAT. Its translation is CASSLRQGGY. The full CDR3 protein is CASSLRQGGYEQYF. The chain combines TRBV19 with TRBJ2-7, with TRBD1 matching over 9 bases. The observed sequence ends 4 residues before the CDR3 terminus, with the missing tail filled in from the germline J gene. Germline-derived CDR1 and CDR2 are FNHDT and SITEND (reference sequence). The length of the CDR3 is 14 residues.

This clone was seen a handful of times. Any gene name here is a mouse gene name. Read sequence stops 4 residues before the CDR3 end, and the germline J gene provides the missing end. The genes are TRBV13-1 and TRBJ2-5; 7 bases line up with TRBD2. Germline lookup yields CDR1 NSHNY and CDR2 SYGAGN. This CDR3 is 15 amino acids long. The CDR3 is CASSDAGGEADTQYF. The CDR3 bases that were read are TGTGCCAGCAGTGATGCCGGGGGGGAGGCTGAC.

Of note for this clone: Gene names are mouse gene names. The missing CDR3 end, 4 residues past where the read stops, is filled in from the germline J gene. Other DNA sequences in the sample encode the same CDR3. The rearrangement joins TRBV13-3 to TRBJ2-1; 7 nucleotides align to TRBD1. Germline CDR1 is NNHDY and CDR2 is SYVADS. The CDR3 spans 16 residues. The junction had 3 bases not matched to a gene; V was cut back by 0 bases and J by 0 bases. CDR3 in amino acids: CASSDARGYNYAEQFF. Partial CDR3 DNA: TGTGCCAGCAGTGATGCCAGGGGGTATAACTATGCT.

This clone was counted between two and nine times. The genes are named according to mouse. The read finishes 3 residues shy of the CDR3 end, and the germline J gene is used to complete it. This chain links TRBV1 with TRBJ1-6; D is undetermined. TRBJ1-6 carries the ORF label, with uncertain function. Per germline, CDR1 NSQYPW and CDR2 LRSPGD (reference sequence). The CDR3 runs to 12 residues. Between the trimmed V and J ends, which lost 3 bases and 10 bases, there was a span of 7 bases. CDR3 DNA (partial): TGCACCTGCAGTGCCCCGTGGTCGCCC. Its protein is CTCSAPWSP. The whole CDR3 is CTCSAPWSPLYF.

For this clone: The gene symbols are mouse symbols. CDR3 DNA (partial): TGTGCCAGCACTGGGGGGGCGAATGCT. It translates to CASTGGANA. The complete CDR3 reads CASTGGANAEQFF. This chain joins TRBV13-1 and TRBJ2-1, with 10 nucleotides matching TRBD2. Coverage ceases 4 residues before the CDR3 finishes, and the germline J gene fills in the end. The germline V gene has CDR1 NSHNY and CDR2 SYGAGN. The CDR3 length is 13 residues. V was clipped by 6 bases and J by 5 bases; unmatched bases: 2.

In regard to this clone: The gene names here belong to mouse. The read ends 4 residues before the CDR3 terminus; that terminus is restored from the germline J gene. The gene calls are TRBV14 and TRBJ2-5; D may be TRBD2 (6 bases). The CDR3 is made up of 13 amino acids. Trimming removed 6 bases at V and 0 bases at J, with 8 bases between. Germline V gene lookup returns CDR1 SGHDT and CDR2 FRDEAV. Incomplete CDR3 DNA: TGTGCCAGCAAGGGACTTAACCAAGAC. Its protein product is CASKGLNQD. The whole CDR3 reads CASKGLNQDTQYF.

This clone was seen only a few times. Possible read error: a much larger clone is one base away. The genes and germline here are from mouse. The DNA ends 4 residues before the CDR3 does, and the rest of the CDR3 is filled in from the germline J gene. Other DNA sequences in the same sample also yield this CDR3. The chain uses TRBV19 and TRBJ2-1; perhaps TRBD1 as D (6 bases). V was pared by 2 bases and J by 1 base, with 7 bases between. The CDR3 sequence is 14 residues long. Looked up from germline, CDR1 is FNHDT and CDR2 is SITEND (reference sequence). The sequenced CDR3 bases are TGTGCCAGCAGTATTGGACAGAACTATGCT. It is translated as CASSIGQNYA. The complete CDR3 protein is CASSIGQNYAEQFF.

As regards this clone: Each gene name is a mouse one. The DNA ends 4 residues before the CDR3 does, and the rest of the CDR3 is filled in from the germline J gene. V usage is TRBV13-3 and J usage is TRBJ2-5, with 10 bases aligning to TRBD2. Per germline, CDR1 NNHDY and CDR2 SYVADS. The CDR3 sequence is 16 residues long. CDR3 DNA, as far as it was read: TGTGCCAGCAGTGCCCTCTGGGGGGGCGAGGTCGAC. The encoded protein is CASSALWGGEVD. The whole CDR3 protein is CASSALWGGEVDTQYF.

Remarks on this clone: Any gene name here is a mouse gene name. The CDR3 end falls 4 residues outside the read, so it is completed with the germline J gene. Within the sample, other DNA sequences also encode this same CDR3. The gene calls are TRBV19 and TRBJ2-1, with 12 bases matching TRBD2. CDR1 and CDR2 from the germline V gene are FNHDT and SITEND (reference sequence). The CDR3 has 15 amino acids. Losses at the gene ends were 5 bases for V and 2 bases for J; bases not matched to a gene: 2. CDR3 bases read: TGTGCCAGCAGCAGGACTGGGGGGGACTATGCT. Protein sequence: CASSRTGGDYA. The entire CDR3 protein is CASSRTGGDYAEQFF.

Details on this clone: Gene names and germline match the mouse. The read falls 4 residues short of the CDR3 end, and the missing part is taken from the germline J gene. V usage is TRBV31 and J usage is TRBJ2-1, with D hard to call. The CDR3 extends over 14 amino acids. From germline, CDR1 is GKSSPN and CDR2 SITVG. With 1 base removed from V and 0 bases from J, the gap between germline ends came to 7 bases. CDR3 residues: CAWSPPSNYAEQFF. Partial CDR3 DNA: TGTGCCTGGAGTCCCCCCAGTAACTATGCT.

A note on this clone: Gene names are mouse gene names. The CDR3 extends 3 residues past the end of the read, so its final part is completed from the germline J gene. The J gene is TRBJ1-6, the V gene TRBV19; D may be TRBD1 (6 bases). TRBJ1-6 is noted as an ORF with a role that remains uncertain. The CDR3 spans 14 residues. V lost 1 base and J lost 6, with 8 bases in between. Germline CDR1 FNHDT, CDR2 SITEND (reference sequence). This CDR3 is CASSIQGSNSPLYF. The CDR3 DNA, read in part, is TGTGCCAGCAGTATACAGGGGAGTAATTCGCCC.

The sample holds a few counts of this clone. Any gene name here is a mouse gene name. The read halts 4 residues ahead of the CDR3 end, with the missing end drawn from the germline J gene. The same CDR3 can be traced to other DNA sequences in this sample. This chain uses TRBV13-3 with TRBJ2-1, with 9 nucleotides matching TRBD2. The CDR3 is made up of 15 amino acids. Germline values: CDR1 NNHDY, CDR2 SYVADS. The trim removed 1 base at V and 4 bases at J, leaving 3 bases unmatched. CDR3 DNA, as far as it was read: TGTGCCAGCAGTGATTTGGGGGGGCCATATGCT. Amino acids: CASSDLGGPYA. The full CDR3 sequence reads CASSDLGGPYAEQFF.

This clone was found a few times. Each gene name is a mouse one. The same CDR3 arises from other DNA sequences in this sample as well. This CDR3 is CASSPGGAAETLYF. CDR3 bases read: TGTGCCAGCAGTCCTGGGGGGGCAGCAGAA. The chain recombines TRBV13-1 with TRBJ2-3, with 10 bases identical to TRBD2. Read coverage stops 4 residues before the CDR3 terminus; the germline J gene supplies the remainder. Germline V gives CDR1 NSHNY, CDR2 SYGAGN. J was trimmed by 3 bases and V by 4 bases; bases with no gene match: 2. This CDR3 contains 14 residues.

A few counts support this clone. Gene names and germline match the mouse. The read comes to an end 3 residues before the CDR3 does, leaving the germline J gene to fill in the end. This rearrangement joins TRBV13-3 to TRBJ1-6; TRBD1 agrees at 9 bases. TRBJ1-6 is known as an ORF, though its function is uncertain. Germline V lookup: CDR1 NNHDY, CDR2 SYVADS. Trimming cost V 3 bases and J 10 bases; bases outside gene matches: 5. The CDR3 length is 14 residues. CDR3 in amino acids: CASSVDRGGSPLYF. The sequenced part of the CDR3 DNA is TGTGCCAGCAGTGTGGACAGGGGAGGATCGCCC.

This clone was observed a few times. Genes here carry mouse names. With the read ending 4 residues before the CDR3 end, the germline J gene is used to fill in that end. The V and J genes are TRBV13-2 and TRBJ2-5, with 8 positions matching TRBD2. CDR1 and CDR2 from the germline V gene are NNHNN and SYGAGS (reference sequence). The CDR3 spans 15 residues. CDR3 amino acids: CASGDANWGRDTQYF. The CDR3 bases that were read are TGTGCCAGCGGTGATGCAAACTGGGGGAGAGAC.

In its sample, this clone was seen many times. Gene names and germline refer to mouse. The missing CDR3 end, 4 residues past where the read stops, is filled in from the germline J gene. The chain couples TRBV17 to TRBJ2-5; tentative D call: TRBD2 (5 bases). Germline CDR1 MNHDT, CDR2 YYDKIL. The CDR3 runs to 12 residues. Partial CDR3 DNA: TGTGCTAGCAGTCACTGGTTAGAC. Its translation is CASSHWLD. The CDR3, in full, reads CASSHWLDTQYF.

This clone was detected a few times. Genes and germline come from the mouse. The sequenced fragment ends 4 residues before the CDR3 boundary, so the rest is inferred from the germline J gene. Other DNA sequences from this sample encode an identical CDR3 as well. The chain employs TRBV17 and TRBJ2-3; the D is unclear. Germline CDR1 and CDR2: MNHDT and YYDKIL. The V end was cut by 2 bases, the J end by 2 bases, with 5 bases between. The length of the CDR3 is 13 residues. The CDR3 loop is CASSRLSAETLYF. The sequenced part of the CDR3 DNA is TGTGCTAGCAGTAGACTGTCTGCAGAA.

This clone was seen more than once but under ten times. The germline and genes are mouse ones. The CDR3 is CASSYRGRGDTQYF. CDR3 DNA, as far as it was read: TGTGCCAGCAGTTACAGGGGGCGCGGAGAC. The rearrangement uses TRBV19 and TRBJ2-5; 9 bases fit TRBD1. Read data end 4 residues before the CDR3 end; the end is taken from the germline J gene. The germline CDR1 and CDR2 sequences are FNHDT and SITEND (reference sequence). This CDR3 is 14 amino acids long.

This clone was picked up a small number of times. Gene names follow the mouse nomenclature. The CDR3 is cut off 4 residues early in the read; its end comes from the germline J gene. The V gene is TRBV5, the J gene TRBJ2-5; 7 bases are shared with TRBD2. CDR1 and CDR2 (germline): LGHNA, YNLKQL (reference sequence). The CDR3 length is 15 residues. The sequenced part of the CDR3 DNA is TGTGCCAGCAGCCAAGAGTGGGGGGATGGAGAC. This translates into CASSQEWGDGD. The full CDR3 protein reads CASSQEWGDGDTQYF.

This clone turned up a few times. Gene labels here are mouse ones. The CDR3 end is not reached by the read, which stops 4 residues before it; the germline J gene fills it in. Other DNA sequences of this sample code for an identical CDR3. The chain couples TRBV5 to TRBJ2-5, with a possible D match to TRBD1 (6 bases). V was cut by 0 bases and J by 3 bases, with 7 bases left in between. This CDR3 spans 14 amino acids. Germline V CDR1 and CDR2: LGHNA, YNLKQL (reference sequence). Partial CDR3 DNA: TGTGCCAGCAGCCAAGACGGACAGCAAGAC. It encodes CASSQDGQQD. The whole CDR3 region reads CASSQDGQQDTQYF.

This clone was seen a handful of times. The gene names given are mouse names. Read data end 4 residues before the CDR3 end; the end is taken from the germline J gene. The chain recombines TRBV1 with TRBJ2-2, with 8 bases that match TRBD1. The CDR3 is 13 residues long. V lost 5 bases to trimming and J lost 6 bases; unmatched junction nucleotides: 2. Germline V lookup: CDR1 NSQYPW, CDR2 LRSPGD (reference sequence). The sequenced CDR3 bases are TGCACCTGCAGTTCAGGGGGCCCCGGG. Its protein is CTCSSGGPG. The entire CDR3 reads CTCSSGGPGQLYF.

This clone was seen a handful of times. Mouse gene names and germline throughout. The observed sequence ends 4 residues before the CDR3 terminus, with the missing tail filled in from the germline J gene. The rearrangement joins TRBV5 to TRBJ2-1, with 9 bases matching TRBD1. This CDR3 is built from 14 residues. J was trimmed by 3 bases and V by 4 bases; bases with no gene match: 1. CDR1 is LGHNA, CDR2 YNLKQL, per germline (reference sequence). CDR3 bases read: TGTGCCAGCAGCCGGGACAGGGCCTATGCT. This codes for CASSRDRAYA. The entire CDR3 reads CASSRDRAYAEQFF.

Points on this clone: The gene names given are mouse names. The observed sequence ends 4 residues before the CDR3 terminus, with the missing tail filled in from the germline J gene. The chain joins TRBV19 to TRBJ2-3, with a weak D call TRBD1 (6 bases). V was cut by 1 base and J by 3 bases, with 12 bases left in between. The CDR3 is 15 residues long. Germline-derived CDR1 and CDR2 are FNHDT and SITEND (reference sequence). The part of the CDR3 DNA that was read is TGTGCCAGCAGTATACGGGCAGGGGAGGCAGAA. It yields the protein CASSIRAGEAE. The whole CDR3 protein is CASSIRAGEAETLYF.

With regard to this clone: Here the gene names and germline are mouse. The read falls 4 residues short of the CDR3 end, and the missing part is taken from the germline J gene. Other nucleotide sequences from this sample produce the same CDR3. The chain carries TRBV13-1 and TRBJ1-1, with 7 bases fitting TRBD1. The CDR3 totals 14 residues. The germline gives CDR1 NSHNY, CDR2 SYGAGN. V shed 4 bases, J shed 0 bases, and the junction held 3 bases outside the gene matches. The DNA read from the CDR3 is TGTGCCAGCAGTTGGACAGGAGCAAACACA. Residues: CASSWTGANT. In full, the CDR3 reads CASSWTGANTEVFF.